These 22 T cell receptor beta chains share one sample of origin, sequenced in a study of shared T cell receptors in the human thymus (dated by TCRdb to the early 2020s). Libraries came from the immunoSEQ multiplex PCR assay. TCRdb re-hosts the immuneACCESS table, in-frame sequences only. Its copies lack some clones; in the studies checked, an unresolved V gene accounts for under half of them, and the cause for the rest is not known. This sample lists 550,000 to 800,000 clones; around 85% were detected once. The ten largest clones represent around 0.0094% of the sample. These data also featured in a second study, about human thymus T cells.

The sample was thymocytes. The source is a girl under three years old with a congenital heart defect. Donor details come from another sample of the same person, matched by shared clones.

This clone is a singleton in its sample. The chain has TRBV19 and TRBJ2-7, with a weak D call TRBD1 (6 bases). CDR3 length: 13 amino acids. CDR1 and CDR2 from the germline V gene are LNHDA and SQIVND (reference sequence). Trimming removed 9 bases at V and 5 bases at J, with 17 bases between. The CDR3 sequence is CASRIGTNDEQYF. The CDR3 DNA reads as TGTGCCAGCCGCATAGGGACAAACGACGAGCAGTACTTC.

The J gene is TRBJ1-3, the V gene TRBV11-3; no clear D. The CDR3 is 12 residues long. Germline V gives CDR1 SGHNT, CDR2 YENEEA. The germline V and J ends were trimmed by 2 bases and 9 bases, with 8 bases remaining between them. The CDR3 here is CASSLPGGTIYF. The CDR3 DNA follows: TGTGCCAGCAGCTTACCCGGCGGCACCATATATTTT.

In DNA form, the CDR3 reads TGCGCCAGCAGCCCCCGACAGAGACACCCGACCCAGTACTTC. The encoded protein is CASSPRQRHPTQYF. The chain joins TRBV4-1 to TRBJ2-5; tentatively, D is TRBD1 (5 bases). CDR3 length: 14 amino acids. The V and J ends lost 4 bases and 7 bases respectively, with 16 bases between them. Germline-derived CDR1 and CDR2 are MGHRA and YSYEKL.

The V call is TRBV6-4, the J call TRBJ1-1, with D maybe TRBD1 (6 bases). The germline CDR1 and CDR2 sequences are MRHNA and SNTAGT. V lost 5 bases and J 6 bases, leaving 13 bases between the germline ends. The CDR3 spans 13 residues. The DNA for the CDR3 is TGTGCCAGCAGTCGGATCAGGGGTGCTGAAGCTTTCTTT. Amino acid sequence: CASSRIRGAEAFF.

The CDR3 DNA follows: TGTGCCAGCAGCTTAGCTGGGTCTATAGGAGCAGATACTGGAAACACCATATATTTT. It encodes CASSLAGSIGADTGNTIYF. The chain is built from TRBV7-9 and TRBJ1-3; D remains ambiguous. The CDR3 length is 19 residues. V gave up 0 bases and J gave up 2 bases, with 20 bases separating them. Germline V gene sequence: CDR1 SEHNR, CDR2 FQNEAQ (reference sequence).

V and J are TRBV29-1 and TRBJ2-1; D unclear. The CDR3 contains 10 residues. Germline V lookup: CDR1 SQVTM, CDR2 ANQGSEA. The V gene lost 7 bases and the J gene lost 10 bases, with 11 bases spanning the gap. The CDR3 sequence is CSASTGEQFF. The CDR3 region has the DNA TGCAGCGCCTCGACTGGGGAGCAGTTCTTC.

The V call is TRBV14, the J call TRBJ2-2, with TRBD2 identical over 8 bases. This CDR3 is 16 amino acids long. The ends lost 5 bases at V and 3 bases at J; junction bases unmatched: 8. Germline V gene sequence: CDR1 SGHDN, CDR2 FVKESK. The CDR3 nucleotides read TGTGCCAGCAGCTTTCGGGGGGGCGCGGACACCGGGGAGCTGTTTTTT. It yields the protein CASSFRGGADTGELFF.

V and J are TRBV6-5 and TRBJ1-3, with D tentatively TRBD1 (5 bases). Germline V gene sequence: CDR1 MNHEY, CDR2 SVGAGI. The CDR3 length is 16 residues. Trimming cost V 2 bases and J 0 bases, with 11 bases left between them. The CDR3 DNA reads TGTGCCAGCAGTTACGCCGGGGGAAGCTCTGGAAACACCATATATTTT. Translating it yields CASSYAGGSSGNTIYF.

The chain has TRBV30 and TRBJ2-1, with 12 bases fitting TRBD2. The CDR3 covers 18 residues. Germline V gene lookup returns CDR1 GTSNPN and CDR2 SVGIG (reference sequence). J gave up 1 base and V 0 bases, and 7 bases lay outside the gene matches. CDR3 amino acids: CAWSVRLAGAYSYNEQFF. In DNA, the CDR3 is TGTGCCTGGAGTGTTCGACTAGCGGGGGCCTATTCCTACAATGAGCAGTTCTTC.

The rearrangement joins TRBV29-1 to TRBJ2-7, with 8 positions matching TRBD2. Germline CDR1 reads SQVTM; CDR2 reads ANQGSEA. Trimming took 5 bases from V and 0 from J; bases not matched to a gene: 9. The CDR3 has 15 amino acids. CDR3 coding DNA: TGCAGCGTTTCCCCGCTAGCGGGCAGCTCCTACGAGCAGTACTTC. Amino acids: CSVSPLAGSSYEQYF.

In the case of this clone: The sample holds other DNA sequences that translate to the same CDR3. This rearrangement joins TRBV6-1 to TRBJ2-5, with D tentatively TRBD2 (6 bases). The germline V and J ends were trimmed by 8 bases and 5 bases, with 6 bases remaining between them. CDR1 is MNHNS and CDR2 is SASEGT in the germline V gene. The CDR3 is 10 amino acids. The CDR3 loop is CASGRETQYF. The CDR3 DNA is TGTGCCAGCGGGAGGGAGACCCAGTACTTC.

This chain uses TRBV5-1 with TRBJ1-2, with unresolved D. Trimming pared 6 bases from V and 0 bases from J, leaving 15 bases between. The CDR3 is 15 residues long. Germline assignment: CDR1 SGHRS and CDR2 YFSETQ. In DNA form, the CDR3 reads TGCGCCAGCAACCTAGTCCCGTCAGCTAACTATGGCTACACCTTC. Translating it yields CASNLVPSANYGYTF.

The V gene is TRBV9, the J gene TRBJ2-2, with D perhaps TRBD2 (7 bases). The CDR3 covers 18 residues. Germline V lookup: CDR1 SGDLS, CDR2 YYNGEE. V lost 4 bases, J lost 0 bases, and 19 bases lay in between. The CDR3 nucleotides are TGTGCCAGCAGCCTCCGTCTAATAGGGGGGGCGAACACCGGGGAGCTGTTTTTT. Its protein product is CASSLRLIGGANTGELFF.

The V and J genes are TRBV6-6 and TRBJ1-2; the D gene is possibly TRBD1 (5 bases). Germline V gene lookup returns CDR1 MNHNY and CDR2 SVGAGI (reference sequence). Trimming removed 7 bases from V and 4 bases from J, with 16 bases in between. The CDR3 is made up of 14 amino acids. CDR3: CASILTAPLYGYTF. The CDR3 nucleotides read TGTGCCAGCATTCTGACAGCTCCCCTCTATGGCTACACCTTC.

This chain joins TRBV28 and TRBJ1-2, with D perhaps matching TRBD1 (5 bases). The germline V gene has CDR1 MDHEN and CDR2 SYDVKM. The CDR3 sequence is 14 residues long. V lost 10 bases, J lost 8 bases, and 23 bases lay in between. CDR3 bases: TGTGCCACCGACAGCTTAGGAGAACTATGCGGCTACACCTTC. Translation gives CATDSLGELCGYTF.

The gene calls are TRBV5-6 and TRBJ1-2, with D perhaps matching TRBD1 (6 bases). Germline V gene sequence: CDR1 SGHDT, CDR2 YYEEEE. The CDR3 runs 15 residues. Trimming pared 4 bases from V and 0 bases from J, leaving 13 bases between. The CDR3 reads CASSPGQDPNYGYTF. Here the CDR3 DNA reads TGTGCCAGCAGCCCGGGACAAGATCCTAACTATGGCTACACCTTC. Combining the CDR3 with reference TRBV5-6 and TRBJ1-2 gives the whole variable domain DAGVTQSPTHLIKTRGQQVTLRCSPKSGHDTVSWYQQALGQGPQFIFQYYEEEERQRGNFPDRFSGHQFPNYSSELNVNALLLGDSALYLCASSPGQDPNYGYTFGSGTRLTVV.

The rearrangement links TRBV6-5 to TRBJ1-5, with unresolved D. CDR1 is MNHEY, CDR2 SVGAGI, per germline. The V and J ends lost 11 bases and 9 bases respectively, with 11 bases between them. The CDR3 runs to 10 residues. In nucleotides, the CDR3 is TGTGCCGCCGGAGCATCGCCCCAGCATTTT. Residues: CAAGASPQHF.

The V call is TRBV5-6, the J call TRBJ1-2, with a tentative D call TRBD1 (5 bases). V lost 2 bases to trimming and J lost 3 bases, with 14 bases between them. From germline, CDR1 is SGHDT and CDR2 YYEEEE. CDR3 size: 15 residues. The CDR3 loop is CASSFIRGKDYGYTF. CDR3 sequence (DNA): TGTGCCAGCAGCTTCATAAGGGGCAAGGACTATGGCTACACCTTC.

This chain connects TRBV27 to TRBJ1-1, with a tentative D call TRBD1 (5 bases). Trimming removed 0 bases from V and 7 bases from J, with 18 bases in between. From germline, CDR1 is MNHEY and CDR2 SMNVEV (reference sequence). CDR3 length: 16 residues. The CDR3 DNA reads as TGTGCCAGCAGTTTATCCCCTGCAGGGCTCAGGGATGAAGCTTTCTTT. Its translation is CASSLSPAGLRDEAFF.

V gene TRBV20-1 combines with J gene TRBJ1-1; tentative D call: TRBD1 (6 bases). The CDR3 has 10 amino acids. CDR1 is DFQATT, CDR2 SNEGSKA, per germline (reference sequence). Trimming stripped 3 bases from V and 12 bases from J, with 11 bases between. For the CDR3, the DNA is TGCAGTGCTAGTACAGGGACAACTTTCTTT. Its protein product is CSASTGTTFF.

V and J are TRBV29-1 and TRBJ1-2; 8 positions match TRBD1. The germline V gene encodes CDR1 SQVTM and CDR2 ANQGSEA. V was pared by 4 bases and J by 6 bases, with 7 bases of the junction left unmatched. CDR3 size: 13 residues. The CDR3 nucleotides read TGCAGCGTTGGGCGAGGACAGGGTAATGGCTACACCTTC. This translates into CSVGRGQGNGYTF.

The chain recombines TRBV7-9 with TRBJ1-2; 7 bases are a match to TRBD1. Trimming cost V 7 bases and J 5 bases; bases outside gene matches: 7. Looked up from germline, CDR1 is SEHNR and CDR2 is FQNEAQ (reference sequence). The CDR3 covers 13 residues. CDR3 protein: CASTATGSYGYTF. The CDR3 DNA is TGTGCCAGCACCGCGACAGGGTCTTATGGCTACACCTTC.